A selection of T cell receptor beta chains follows, all from one sample in a study of cytomegalovirus exposure and HLA in healthy donors. Method: immunoSEQ multiplex PCR; TCRdb's copy keeps in-frame clones and lacks some. The repertoire holds more than 95,000 clones, with over 85% as singletons. Sequenced sample: PBMCs. The receptor source for this set is a woman aged 18-35 years in good health and CMV-seronegative. CDR3s include the opening cysteine and the closing phenylalanine or tryptophan. A D gene is named only where the DNA matches it firmly. Not every row has a clone size; where given, it reads once, few, many or a size class.

TRBJ2-5 . TRBV2 TRBD2 TGTGCCAGCACGAGGCGGGAGGAATTTGGGACCCAGTACTTC CASTRREEFGTQYF
TRBJ2-5 . TRBV19 TRBD1 TGTGCCAGCAAGGCCCAGGGGGCGTACCAAGAGACCCAGTACTTC CASKAQGAYQETQYF
TRBJ2-3 . TRBV30 . TGTGCCTGGAGTGTACGGGGTAGTACGCAGTATTTT CAWSVRGSTQYF
TRBJ2-1 . TRBV2 TRBD1 TGTGCCAGCAGTGAATGGTTCAGGGGGCGAAGAAATGAGCAGTTCTTC CASSEWFRGRRNEQFF
TRBJ1-2 . TRBV9 TRBD1 TGTGCCAGCAGCACCCGGACAGGGGGTAACTATGGCTACACCTTC CASSTRTGGNYGYTF
TRBJ2-7 . TRBV6-6 TRBD2 TGTGCCAGCAGACCTACTAGCGGGGGCCCCGGTGTGGAGCAGTACTTC CASRPTSGGPGVEQYF
TRBJ1-5 . TRBV6-5 . TGTGCCAGCAGACACGACAGTTATAATCAGCCCCAGCATTTT CASRHDSYNQPQHF
TRBJ2-7 . TRBV27 TRBD2 TGTGCCAGCAGTTCGACCGGGACTAGCGCGATCTCCTACGAGCAGTACTTC CASSSTGTSAISYEQYF
TRBJ1-5 . TRBV5-5 . TGTGCCAGCAGCTTTACCGGGTACAATCAGCCCCAGCATTTT CASSFTGYNQPQHF
TRBJ2-1 . TRBV29-1 TRBD2 TGCAGCGTTGGTATCCTAGCGGGATACAATGAGCAGTTCTTC CSVGILAGYNEQFF
TRBJ2-1 once TRBV19 TRBD2 TGTGCCAGTAGTATAGGTTCCCTAGCGGGAGGCCACAATGAGCAGTTCTTC CASSIGSLAGGHNEQFF
TRBJ1-4 . TRBV19 TRBD1 TGTGCCAGTAGGATTCCGGGACAGAGTAATGAAAAACTGTTTTTT CASRIPGQSNEKLFF
TRBJ1-4 . TRBV7-9 TRBD1 TGTGCCAGCAGCTTGCCGGGACAGATTAATGAAAAACTGTTTTTT CASSLPGQINEKLFF
TRBJ1-1 . TRBV28 . TGTGCCAGCAGTTTATCTACCATAGGGGGGGTCAGCACTGAAGCTTTCTTT CASSLSTIGGVSTEAFF
TRBJ2-3 . TRBV9 . TGTGCCAGCAGCGTACAGGACTACACAGATACGCAGTATTTT CASSVQDYTDTQYF
TRBJ2-7 . TRBV13 . TGTGCCAGCAGCCTACAGGGGACTCTCTACGAGCAGTACTTC CASSLQGTLYEQYF
TRBJ2-2 . TRBV5-5 . TGTGCCAGCAGCTTAGGGCTAGCATTGAACACCGGGGAGCTGTTTTTT CASSLGLALNTGELFF
TRBJ1-5 . TRBV5-6 . TGTGCCAGCAGCTTGGCCGCAGGGGCGGTTGCGGGCAATCAGCCCCAGCATTTT CASSLAAGAVAGNQPQHF
TRBJ2-1 . TRBV28 . TGTGCCAGCAGACCTCCCAGCCCCCTATCGGGAGCGAGGTTCTCCTACAATGAGCAGTTCTTC CASRPPSPLSGARFSYNEQFF
TRBJ1-2 . TRBV5-1 TRBD1 TGCGCCAGCAGCTTAGGACAGGGCCCTTATGGCTACACCTTC CASSLGQGPYGYTF
TRBJ2-6 . TRBV29-1 TRBD1 TGCAGCGTTGCGGGACAGGGCTATGGGGCCAACGTCCTGACTTTC CSVAGQGYGANVLTF
TRBJ1-3 . TRBV14 . TGTGCCAGCAGCCACAGCCCTAGGGACATCTACTCTGGAAACACCATATATTTT CASSHSPRDIYSGNTIYF
TRBJ1-5 . TRBV7-2 . TGTGCCAGCAGCTTAGATCGTTTTAGTGGCAATCAGCCCCAGCATTTT CASSLDRFSGNQPQHF
TRBJ2-7 . TRBV4-2 TRBD2 TGTGCCAGCAGACCACTAGCGGGGGGGCCGAAGGAGCAGTACTTC CASRPLAGGPKEQYF
TRBJ2-5 . TRBV9 TRBD2 TGTGCCAGCAGCGCTAGCGGGGGGGCCGAGACCCAGTACTTC CASSASGGAETQYF
TRBJ1-2 . TRBV5-6 TRBD1 TGTGCCAGCAGCTTGAGGGGGCGCGGCTATGGCTACACCTTC CASSLRGRGYGYTF
TRBJ2-3 . TRBV5-8 TRBD2 TGTGCCAGCAGCACTGGACTAGCGGGAGAGGTAGATACGCAGTATTTT CASSTGLAGEVDTQYF
TRBJ2-3 . TRBV4-1 . TGCGCCAGCAGCCAAGATCTAAACAGGCCCACAGATACGCAGTATTTT CASSQDLNRPTDTQYF
TRBJ2-2 . TRBV5-1 TRBD2 TGCGCCAGCAGCTTGCGGGGGGTTGCCGGGGAGCTGTTTTTT CASSLRGVAGELFF
TRBJ1-1 . TRBV6-1 TRBD1 TGTGCCAGCAGTGAAGGTTCGTGGGCAGGGGGATCTGAAGCTTTCTTT CASSEGSWAGGSEAFF
TRBJ1-6 . TRBV5-4 . TGTGCCAGCAGCTTGGCTAGCTCACCCCTCCACTTT CASSLASSPLHF
TRBJ2-7 once TRBV10-3 TRBD2 TGTGCCATCAGTGAGTCGACTAGCGGGAGGTTCTACGAGCAGTACTTC CAISESTSGRFYEQYF
TRBJ2-5 . TRBV29-1 . TGCAGCGTCCTGACAGGCCAAGAGACCCAGTACTTC CSVLTGQETQYF
TRBJ2-4 . TRBV7-2 . TGTGCCAGCAGCTCACTGGAGGGGTTTGGAAGCAAAAACATTCAGTACTTC CASSSLEGFGSKNIQYF
TRBJ1-1 . TRBV27 TRBD1 TGTGCCAGCAGTTTAGGACAGGGGAACACTGAAGCTTTCTTT CASSLGQGNTEAFF
TRBJ1-6 few TRBV2 . TGTGCCAGCAAGAAGGAGGGAGGGGGTTCACCCCTCCACTTT CASKKEGGGSPLHF
TRBJ2-7 . TRBV27 TRBD2 TGTGCCAGCAGTGACAGACTAGCGGGAGGGCCAAAGTACGAGCAGTACTTC CASSDRLAGGPKYEQYF
TRBJ1-3 . TRBV13 TRBD1 TGTGCCAGCAGCTTAGACGACAGGGAAACTGGAAACACCATATATTTT CASSLDDRETGNTIYF
TRBJ2-7 . TRBV27 TRBD2 TGTGCCAGCAGTTCGGAAAGACTAGCGGTGGACGAGCAGTACTTC CASSSERLAVDEQYF
TRBJ1-1 . TRBV6-6 . TGTGCCAGCAGCCACCGACAGGCAAAAAGCGCTGAAGCTTTCTTT CASSHRQAKSAEAFF
TRBJ1-5 . TRBV6-5 TRBD1 TGTGCCAGCAAAACGGACAGGGGGTCCCCTCAGCCCCAGCATTTT CASKTDRGSPQPQHF
TRBJ2-5 . TRBV19 TRBD1 TGTGCCAGTAGTATGGACAGGGAAGAGACCCAGTACTTC CASSMDREETQYF
TRBJ1-1 . TRBV4-1 . TGCGCCAGCAGCCAAGATCGACAGTCCTGGAACACTGAAGCTTTCTTT CASSQDRQSWNTEAFF
TRBJ2-1 . TRBV2 TRBD2 TGTGCCAGCAGAGCACTAGCGGTGTCCTACAATGAGCAGTTCTTC CASRALAVSYNEQFF
TRBJ2-1 . TRBV4-3 TRBD2 TGCGCCAGCAGCCAATTCGTACCGAGCGGGAGCTCCTACAATGAGCAGTTCTTC CASSQFVPSGSSYNEQFF
TRBJ1-6 . TRBV9 . TGTGCCAGCAGCGTAGCTAAGGGGTATAATTCACCCCTCCACTTT CASSVAKGYNSPLHF
TRBJ2-7 . TRBV27 . TGTGCCAGCAGTCATGGGGGGTCCTACGAGCAGTACTTC CASSHGGSYEQYF
TRBJ1-2 . TRBV2 TRBD1 TGTGCCAGTCAATCAGGGGGTAGTAACTATGGCTACACCTTC CASQSGGSNYGYTF
TRBJ1-3 . TRBV5-5 . TGTGCCAGCAGCTGGGGGCCGTTCTCTGGAAACACCATATATTTT CASSWGPFSGNTIYF
TRBJ2-3 . TRBV5-6 TRBD2 TGTGCCAGCAGCTTGGCCCTAGCGGGAGGGCGCAGGACAGATACGCAGTATTTT CASSLALAGGRRTDTQYF
TRBJ2-5 . TRBV5-1 TRBD2 TGCGCCAGCAGCCGGAGCGGGGGGGCCGTGGAGACCCAGTACTTC CASSRSGGAVETQYF
TRBJ2-7 . TRBV11-2 TRBD1 TGTGCCAGCAGCTCCCAGGGGGCTACTATCTACGAGCAGTACTTC CASSSQGATIYEQYF
TRBJ2-5 . TRBV19 . TGTGCCAGTAGTATAGGTGACACCTCACCGCAAGAGACCCAGTACTTC CASSIGDTSPQETQYF